Following are 27 T cell receptor beta chains from one sample sequenced in a study of T cell clones after liver transplantation. Using immunoSEQ multiplex PCR, the repertoire was profiled, and TCRdb retains in-frame clones only, with some absent. The profile shows under 60,000 clones, 60% to 80% of them singletons. This specimen consisted of CD4+ T cells from blood, obtained at the 22-month timepoint. These receptors originate from a human patient who received a liver transplant. A share of the T cells may be of graft donor origin.

V and J are TRBV10-1 and TRBJ2-1; tentatively, D is TRBD2 (5 bases). The CDR3 is made up of 16 amino acids. CDR1 WNHNN and CDR2 SYGVQD come from the germline V gene (reference sequence). Trimming cost V 0 bases and J 5 bases, with 14 bases left between them. CDR3 sequence reads: CASSESVRVGNNEQFF. CDR3 DNA: TGCGCCAGCAGTGAGTCGGTGAGGGTAGGAAACAATGAGCAGTTCTTC.

This rearrangement joins TRBV28 to TRBJ2-6; 8 nucleotides agree with TRBD1. Germline V gene sequence: CDR1 MDHEN, CDR2 SYDVKM. V dropped 8 bases and J dropped 1; count of bases not matched to a gene: 4. The CDR3 length is 15 residues. Written as DNA, the CDR3 is TGTGCCAGCGGGGACAGGCTATCTGGGGCCAACGTCCTGACTTTC. This translates into CASGDRLSGANVLTF.

The table lists this clone with a count of one. V usage is TRBV10-2 and J usage is TRBJ2-2; the D is unclear. The ends were cut back, 5 bases at V and 7 bases at J, with 11 bases in the middle. Germline loops: CDR1 WSHSY, CDR2 SAAADI. The CDR3 is 13 amino acids. CDR3 coding DNA: TGCGCCAGCAGTCCAGGATTCGGCGGGGAGCTGTTTTTT. It yields the protein CASSPGFGGELFF.

This chain connects TRBV7-2 to TRBJ1-3, with D tentatively TRBD1 (6 bases). Trimming cost V 7 bases and J 2 bases, with 12 bases left between them. Germline CDR1 SGHTA, CDR2 FQGNSA. The CDR3 has 14 residues. CDR3 loop: CASTFGGTGNTIYF. In DNA form, the CDR3 reads TGTGCCAGCACCTTCGGGGGCACTGGAAACACCATATATTTT. The whole variable domain, remainder taken from reference TRBV7-2 and TRBJ1-3, is GAGVSQSPSNKVTEKGKDVELRCDPISGHTALYWYRQSLGQGLEFLIYFQGNSAPDKSGLPSDRFSAERTGGSVSTLTIQRTQQEDSAVYLCASTFGGTGNTIYFGEGSWLTVV.

Sample share makes this clone medium-sized. V and J are TRBV27 and TRBJ1-1; D gene uncertain. Per the germline V gene, CDR1 is MNHEY and CDR2 is SMNVEV (reference sequence). The CDR3 spans 13 residues. The V end lost 6 bases, the J end lost 2 bases, and 10 bases lay between the germline ends. The CDR3 loop reads CASRRQFNTEAFF. Written as DNA, the CDR3 is TGTGCCAGCAGGAGGCAGTTTAACACTGAAGCTTTCTTT.

The rearrangement links TRBV5-1 to TRBJ1-1; a possible D gene is TRBD1 (5 bases). CDR1 SGHRS and CDR2 YFSETQ come from the germline V gene. The CDR3 extends over 15 amino acids. The germline V and J ends were trimmed by 0 bases and 3 bases, with 12 bases remaining between them. Here the CDR3 reads CASSLVRVLYTEAFF. The CDR3 nucleotides are TGCGCCAGCAGCTTGGTCAGGGTCCTGTACACTGAAGCTTTCTTT.

This clone was seen more than once but under ten times. The V gene is TRBV15, the J gene TRBJ1-4; D gene unclear. The CDR3 is made up of 10 amino acids. Germline CDR1 reads LNHNV; CDR2 reads YYDKDF (reference sequence). V was cut by 9 bases and J by 5 bases, with 4 bases left in between. In DNA, the CDR3 is TGTGCCACGGGGAATGAAAAACTGTTTTTT. Amino acids: CATGNEKLFF.

This sequence joins TRBV5-6 and TRBJ2-2, with TRBD2 identical over 8 bases. From germline, CDR1 is SGHDT and CDR2 YYEEEE. This CDR3 has 14 amino acids. The V gene end was trimmed by 4 bases and the J gene end by 4 bases; junction bases not matched to a gene: 3. The CDR3 protein is CASSLAGGTGELFF. In DNA, the CDR3 is TGTGCCAGCAGCCTTGCGGGGGGCACCGGGGAGCTGTTTTTT.

V gene TRBV7-3 combines with J gene TRBJ2-3, with 10 bases identical to TRBD2. This CDR3 is 14 amino acids long. V was clipped by 5 bases and J by 6 bases; unmatched bases: 5. CDR1 and CDR2 (germline): SGHTA, FQGTGA. The CDR3 spells CASSPSGGADTQYF. CDR3 DNA sequence: TGTGCCAGCAGCCCAAGCGGGGGGGCGGATACGCAGTATTTT.

J is TRBJ1-2 and V is TRBV19, with TRBD1 matching over 10 bases. This CDR3 is built from 11 residues. In germline, CDR1 is LNHDA, CDR2 SQIVND (reference sequence). V shed 8 bases, J shed 14 bases, and the junction held 8 bases outside the gene matches. CDR3 amino acids: CASETGGGSTF. As DNA, the CDR3 is TGTGCCAGTGAGACAGGGGGCGGAAGTACCTTC.

The rearrangement links TRBV10-3 to TRBJ2-3; possible D gene TRBD1, 5 bases. V shed 3 bases and J shed 2 bases, with 12 bases lying between them. CDR3 length: 15 residues. Germline CDR1 reads ENHRY; CDR2 reads SYGVKD. The DNA of the CDR3 is TGTGCCATCAGTGATTTTTCTGGGGCCACAGATACGCAGTATTTT. This sequence encodes CAISDFSGATDTQYF.

The genes are TRBV7-2 and TRBJ2-2; D remains ambiguous. The CDR3 runs 16 residues. The V and J ends lost 2 bases and 5 bases respectively, with 15 bases between them. Germline values: CDR1 SGHTA, CDR2 FQGNSA. CDR3 region: CASSLNRPGGTGELFF. CDR3 nucleotide sequence: TGTGCCAGCAGCTTAAATCGCCCCGGCGGAACCGGGGAGCTGTTTTTT.

The rearrangement links TRBV7-3 to TRBJ2-7, with 7 bases matching TRBD1. The CDR3 spans 13 residues. Germline CDR1 reads SGHTA; CDR2 reads FQGTGA. V trimming: 2 bases; J trimming: 7 bases; junction bases outside the gene matches: 5. The CDR3 protein is CASSLEGGREQYF. In DNA, the CDR3 is TGTGCCAGCAGCTTAGAAGGGGGCCGGGAGCAGTACTTC.

This chain links TRBV7-9 with TRBJ2-2; tentatively, D is TRBD1 (5 bases). CDR1 and CDR2 from the germline V gene are SEHNR and FQNEAQ (reference sequence). Trimming took 5 bases from V and 0 from J, leaving 10 bases between them. CDR3 length: 15 amino acids. CDR3 sequence (DNA): TGTGCCAGCAGCCAAGGGGCTACGAACACCGGGGAGCTGTTTTTT. Translated, it gives CASSQGATNTGELFF.

V is TRBV7-2 and J is TRBJ1-1; TRBD1 might be the D (5 bases). Deletions cut 4 bases from V and 5 bases from J, with 17 bases between. The V gene's germline CDR1 is SGHTA and CDR2 FQGNSA. There are 15 residues in the CDR3. As DNA, the CDR3 is TGTGCCAGCAGCTCCCACGGCGTCGGGGCAACTGAAGCTTTCTTT. It translates to CASSSHGVGATEAFF.

The chain employs TRBV5-1 and TRBJ2-7; D is possibly TRBD1 or TRBD2 (5 bases each). The CDR3 length is 15 residues. V lost 4 bases and J lost 2, with 16 bases in between. Germline CDR1 reads SGHRS; CDR2 reads YFSETQ. The CDR3 DNA reads TGCGCCAGCAGCCTTGACGGGACGTCCCCCTACGAGCAGTACTTC. The encoded protein is CASSLDGTSPYEQYF.

Details on this clone: The identical CDR3 is also encoded by other nucleotide sequences in the sample. V is TRBV18 and J is TRBJ2-3, with a possible D match to TRBD2 (6 bases). There are 14 residues in the CDR3. Germline V CDR1 and CDR2: KGHSH, LQKENI. The V end was cut by 2 bases, the J end by 2 bases, with 8 bases between. The CDR3 DNA sequence: TGTGCCAGCTCACCAAGCGGGTACACAGATACGCAGTATTTT. Residues: CASSPSGYTDTQYF.

The chain employs TRBV28 and TRBJ1-5; 8 bases map to TRBD1. The germline V gene has CDR1 MDHEN and CDR2 SYDVKM. This CDR3 is 19 amino acids long. The V gene end was trimmed by 5 bases and the J gene end by 0 bases; junction bases not matched to a gene: 15. The CDR3 loop reads CASSRTGLGAGDSNQPQHF. DNA of the CDR3: TGTGCCAGCAGTCGGACAGGGTTGGGAGCTGGCGATAGCAATCAGCCCCAGCATTTT.

The J gene is TRBJ1-5, the V gene TRBV12-5; 9 bases fit TRBD1. Losses at the gene ends were 6 bases for V and 6 bases for J; bases not matched to a gene: 6. The CDR3 covers 14 residues. Germline loops: CDR1 LGHNT, CDR2 FRNRAP. The DNA for the CDR3 is TGTGCTAGTGGGACGGGACAGGGCGGTCAGCCCCAGCATTTT. As protein: CASGTGQGGQPQHF.

This clone was counted a single time. The chain links TRBV7-3 to TRBJ2-3; tentatively, D is TRBD2 (6 bases). CDR1 is SGHTA, CDR2 FQGTGA, per germline. The CDR3 extends over 15 amino acids. Deletions cut 0 bases from V and 1 base from J, with 8 bases between. In nucleotides, the CDR3 is TGTGCCAGCAGCTTAACCCCGGGGGGCACAGATACGCAGTATTTT. Protein: CASSLTPGGTDTQYF.

In this sample, this clone turned up a few times. The chain links TRBV7-8 to TRBJ1-5; 8 bases fit TRBD1. Germline V gene sequence: CDR1 SGHVS, CDR2 FQNEAQ. The trim removed 1 base at V and 0 bases at J, leaving 2 bases unmatched. There are 16 residues in the CDR3. DNA for the CDR3: TGTGCCAGCAGCTTAGGACAGGGGTATAGCAATCAGCCCCAGCATTTT. This translates into CASSLGQGYSNQPQHF.

This chain connects TRBV25-1 to TRBJ2-4, with TRBD1 matching 9 bases. V lost 6 bases and J lost 0; bases outside the gene matches: 6. This CDR3 region has 16 residues. The V gene's germline CDR1 is MGHDK and CDR2 SYGVNS. In nucleotides, the CDR3 is TGTGCCAGCAGGGAACAGGGGGCTACAGCCAAAAACATTCAGTACTTC. This gives the protein CASREQGATAKNIQYF. Supplemented by reference TRBV25-1 and TRBJ2-4, the full variable domain reads EADIYQTPRYLVIGTGKKITLECSQTMGHDKMYWYQQDPGMELHLIHYSYGVNSTEKGDLSSESTVSRIRTEHFPLTLESARPSHTSQYLCASREQGATAKNIQYFGAGTRLSVL.

The chain uses TRBV5-4 and TRBJ1-4, with 10 bases lining up with TRBD1. This CDR3 has 17 amino acids. Per germline, CDR1 SGHNT and CDR2 YYREEE (reference sequence). J gave up 7 bases and V 0 bases, and 9 bases lay outside the gene matches. CDR3 region: CASSLETGGLSGEKLFF. For the CDR3, the DNA is TGTGCCAGCAGCTTGGAGACAGGGGGCCTCAGTGGTGAAAAACTGTTTTTT.

CDR3 sequence reads: CASSERPSGANVLTF. The CDR3 region has the DNA TGTGCCAGCAGTGAGCGGCCTTCTGGGGCCAACGTCCTGACTTTC. The gene calls are TRBV6-1 and TRBJ2-6, with D unresolved. The germline CDR1 and CDR2 sequences are MNHNS and SASEGT. The CDR3 is made up of 15 amino acids. V lost 3 bases to trimming and J lost 1 base, with 7 bases between them.

The chain carries TRBV2 and TRBJ1-2; D is uncertain. CDR3 length: 13 residues. Germline CDR1 SNHLY, CDR2 FYNNEI. Trimming took off 6 bases at V and 0 bases at J, with 8 bases between the two ends. The CDR3 sequence: CASRQQPNYGYTF. CDR3 in DNA: TGTGCCAGCAGACAACAACCTAACTATGGCTACACCTTC.

The chain recombines TRBV10-3 with TRBJ2-3, with unresolved D. V shed 2 bases and J shed 2 bases, with 8 bases lying between them. Germline V gene data show CDR1 as ENHRY and CDR2 as SYGVKD. This CDR3 contains 14 residues. CDR3 DNA sequence: TGTGCCATCAGTGAGGACCGAAACACAGATACGCAGTATTTT. Encoded protein: CAISEDRNTDTQYF.

The chain recombines TRBV14 with TRBJ1-1; D call uncertain. Germline CDR1 and CDR2: SGHDN and FVKESK. The CDR3 contains 14 residues. The ends were cut back, 2 bases at V and 4 bases at J, with 11 bases in the middle. Written as DNA, the CDR3 is TGTGCCAGCAGCCAAAATGCGGGAGTCACTGAAGCTTTCTTT. This sequence encodes CASSQNAGVTEAFF.